The 9 T cell receptor beta chains presented below share a single source sample, sequenced in a study of blood T cell repertoires in COVID-19. Here immunoSEQ multiplex PCR was the method, and the copy in TCRdb shows in-frame clones only, minus some. The sample records 350,000 to 450,000 clones, 80% to 90% being singletons. The source material was PBMCs or T cells enriched from blood (not recorded which). The receptors shown here come from a young man who had recovered from COVID-19.

This chain connects TRBV7-9 to TRBJ2-1; D is ambiguous. CDR1 and CDR2 from the germline V gene are SEHNR and FQNEAQ (reference sequence). V lost 2 bases and J 9 bases, leaving 5 bases between the germline ends. CDR3 length: 11 amino acids. CDR3 loop: CASSLRGEQFF. The CDR3 DNA reads as TGTGCCAGCAGCTTACGCGGTGAGCAGTTCTTC.

The chain couples TRBV6-5 to TRBJ1-2; D remains unclear. V was clipped by 1 base and J by 3 bases, with 15 bases between them. This CDR3 has 16 residues. In germline, CDR1 is MNHEY, CDR2 SVGAGI. Here the CDR3 DNA reads TGTGCCAGCAGTTACTGGAGCGGCGGTCGTGACTATGGCTACACCTTC. Its translation: CASSYWSGGRDYGYTF.

This clone was detected only once. The chain has TRBV10-3 and TRBJ2-1; 7 nucleotides line up with TRBD1. Germline loops: CDR1 ENHRY, CDR2 SYGVKD. J lost 4 bases, V lost 10 bases, and 4 bases had no gene match. The CDR3 consists of 12 residues. CDR3 sequence: CATGQAYNEQFF. CDR3 sequence (DNA): TGTGCCACAGGACAGGCATACAATGAGCAGTTCTTC.

V is TRBV19 and J is TRBJ1-1; D not resolved. Germline V gene lookup returns CDR1 LNHDA and CDR2 SQIVND (reference sequence). The ends were cut back, 9 bases at V and 1 base at J, with 12 bases in the middle. The CDR3 contains 13 residues. The chain's CDR3 is CASSWRGNTEAFF. The CDR3, as DNA: TGTGCCAGCAGTTGGCGGGGGAACACTGAAGCTTTCTTT.

The chain uses TRBV30 and TRBJ1-1, with 10 nucleotides matching TRBD1. Trimming cost V 6 bases and J 7 bases; bases outside gene matches: 8. CDR3 length equals 13 residues. Germline V gives CDR1 GTSNPN, CDR2 SVGIG (reference sequence). This CDR3 is CACWDRGQNEAFF. DNA for the CDR3: TGTGCCTGCTGGGACAGGGGACAGAATGAAGCTTTCTTT. Full variable domain (missing parts from reference TRBV30 and TRBJ1-1): SQTIHQWPATLVQPVGSPLSLECTVEGTSNPNLYWYRQAAGRGLQLLFYSVGIGQISSEVPQNLSASRPQDRQFILSSKKLLLSDSGFYLCACWDRGQNEAFFGQGTRLTVV.

This chain links TRBV29-1 with TRBJ1-5; 7 bases are shared with TRBD1. In germline, CDR1 is SQVTM, CDR2 ANQGSEA. CDR3 size: 13 residues. V shed 7 bases and J 4 bases; nucleotides not matched to a gene: 7. CDR3 coding DNA: TGCAGCGCCCAGACAGGGCGGAATCAGCCCCAGCATTTT. Translating gives CSAQTGRNQPQHF.

As DNA, the CDR3 is TGCGCCAGCAGCCAGCAATGGGCTAGCGGGAGGGTATCCCACCAGTTCTTC. Encoded protein: CASSQQWASGRVSHQFF. The gene calls are TRBV4-1 and TRBJ2-1, with 12 bases aligning to TRBD2. CDR1 is MGHRA, CDR2 YSYEKL, per germline. The CDR3 is 17 amino acids. Trimming took 3 bases from V and 13 from J; bases not matched to a gene: 16.

This clone was observed once. The rearrangement uses TRBV13 and TRBJ2-7; D is unresolved. Per the germline V gene, CDR1 is PRHDT and CDR2 is FYEKMQ (reference sequence). CDR3 length: 14 residues. V was clipped by 0 bases and J by 1 base, with 7 bases between them. The CDR3 DNA reads as TGTGCCAGCAGCTTAGGGAAGCCTTCCTACGAGCAGTACTTC. It yields the protein CASSLGKPSYEQYF.

The chain recombines TRBV4-1 with TRBJ1-6; 8 positions match TRBD1. This CDR3 is built from 17 residues. The germline V gene encodes CDR1 MGHRA and CDR2 YSYEKL. The trim removed 1 base at V and 4 bases at J, leaving 6 bases unmatched. The CDR3 here is CASSQAMGQVYNSPLHF. CDR3 coding DNA: TGCGCCAGCAGCCAAGCAATGGGACAGGTTTATAATTCACCCCTCCACTTT.